These 29 T cell receptor beta chains were all obtained from the same sample, sequenced in a study of spatial heterogeneity in lung cancer. TCRdb re-called the 5' RACE reads through MiXCR, storing one row per CDR3 protein. The sample yields 65,000 to 85,000 distinct CDR3 sequences, approximately 20% seen once. Indicated time point: sample taken at primary tumor resection. From tumor, nontumor lung or frozen PBMC, whole RNA was taken unsorted for sequencing. Sequencing was performed on PBMCs, taken at surgery. These receptors originate from a male donor with early-stage non-small cell lung cancer.

The rearrangement uses TRBV12-3 or TRBV12-4 and TRBJ1-1; D unclear. Deletions cut 0 bases from V and 5 bases from J, with 10 bases between. This CDR3 contains 14 residues. The CDR3 here is CASSLALRRTEAFF. In DNA, the CDR3 is TGTGCCAGCAGTTTAGCGCTCAGGAGGACTGAAGCTTTCTTT.

This clonotype was observed a few times. The gene calls are TRBV27 and TRBJ2-2; 10 nucleotides line up with TRBD1. V lost 1 base, J lost 6 bases, and 8 bases stayed unmatched. CDR1 and CDR2 (germline): MNHEY, SMNVEV (reference sequence). The CDR3 has 17 amino acids. The CDR3 DNA sequence: TGTGCCAGCAGTTTATTGTTTTCGGGGACAGGGGCCGGGGAGCTGTTTTTT. Protein product: CASSLLFSGTGAGELFF.

This chain joins TRBV12-3 or TRBV12-4 and TRBJ2-3; 7 bases match TRBD1. V shed 5 bases, J shed 6 bases, and the junction held 5 bases outside the gene matches. The CDR3 has 13 residues. CDR3 residues: CASSRDRADTQYF. CDR3 DNA: TGTGCCAGCAGTAGAGACAGGGCTGATACGCAGTATTTT.

The chain joins TRBV29-1 to TRBJ2-3; 10 bases are shared with TRBD2. This CDR3 comprises 14 residues. The junction had 4 bases not matched to a gene; V was cut back by 6 bases and J by 1 base. Germline CDR1 reads SQVTM; CDR2 reads ANQGSEA. For the CDR3, the DNA is TGCAGCGTGGGCGGGACTAGCGGCACAGATACGCAGTATTTT. As protein: CSVGGTSGTDTQYF.

The sample holds a few counts of this clonotype. V and J are TRBV7-2 and TRBJ2-3; TRBD2 is a possible D gene (7 bases). In germline, CDR1 is SGHTA, CDR2 FQGNSA. The V gene lost 7 bases and the J gene lost 1 base, with 15 bases spanning the gap. The CDR3 loop spans 15 amino acids. The CDR3 sequence: CASKRGGPGTDTQYF. The CDR3 DNA follows: TGTGCCAGCAAGAGGGGGGGCCCTGGCACAGATACGCAGTATTTT.

This chain uses TRBV20-1 with TRBJ2-7; 8 bases map to TRBD1. CDR1 is DFQATT, CDR2 SNEGSKA, per germline (reference sequence). This CDR3 spans 13 amino acids. With V trimmed by 6 bases and J by 6 bases, 10 bases remained unmatched. CDR3 coding DNA: TGCAGTGCCAAGACTAGGACAGGGCCCGAGCAGTACTTC. It codes for CSAKTRTGPEQYF.

V gene TRBV4-3 combines with J gene TRBJ2-2; D is undetermined. CDR1 is LGHNA, CDR2 YSLEER, per germline. CDR3 length: 18 amino acids. V lost 4 bases, J lost 0 bases, and 18 bases lay in between. CDR3 nucleotides: TGCGCCAGCAGCCCCAGGCAGGCGCGCTCCTCGAACACCGGGGAGCTGTTTTTT. Its translation is CASSPRQARSSNTGELFF.

This sequence joins TRBV12-3 or TRBV12-4 and TRBJ1-4, with D possibly being TRBD1 (5 bases). This CDR3 has 13 residues. Trimming removed 5 bases at V and 6 bases at J, with 10 bases between. The CDR3 coding sequence is TGTGCCAGCAGTACTAGGGGTGATGAAAAACTGTTTTTT. Protein sequence: CASSTRGDEKLFF.

Only a few counts were recorded for this clonotype. V usage is TRBV18 and J usage is TRBJ1-1, with D possibly TRBD1 on 5 matching bases. The CDR3 is 15 residues long. Deletions cut 1 base from V and 4 bases from J, with 13 bases between. Per the germline V gene, CDR1 is KGHSH and CDR2 is LQKENI. In nucleotides, the CDR3 is TGTGCCAGCTCACCACTAACAGGTGTCGCCACTGAAGCTTTCTTT. Translating gives CASSPLTGVATEAFF.

This clonotype was counted ten times or more. This CDR3 is CASSLGGLSYNEQFF. CDR3 sequence (DNA): TGTGCCAGCAGTTTAGGGGGGCTTTCCTACAATGAGCAGTTCTTC. The chain has TRBV12-3 or TRBV12-4 and TRBJ2-1; TRBD1 might be the D (6 bases). V was shortened by 1 base and J by 1 base, with 8 bases between the two germline ends. The CDR3 is 15 residues long.

This clonotype was seen at least ten times. The chain joins TRBV6-2 or TRBV6-3 to TRBJ1-5, with D possibly matching TRBD1 (6 bases). From germline, CDR1 is MNHEY and CDR2 SVGEGT. The CDR3 is made up of 14 amino acids. Trimming took off 6 bases at V and 1 base at J, with 10 bases between the two ends. CDR3 coding DNA: TGTGCCAGCAGCGGGACAAACAGCAATCAGCCCCAGCATTTT. Translation: CASSGTNSNQPQHF.

This chain uses TRBV5-4 with TRBJ1-2; tentatively, D is TRBD1 (6 bases). The CDR3 covers 14 residues. In germline, CDR1 is SGHNT, CDR2 YYREEE (reference sequence). V was cut by 4 bases and J by 6 bases, with 16 bases left in between. The CDR3 region is CASSRYRDVNGYTF. Here the CDR3 DNA reads TGTGCCAGCAGCCGCTACAGGGACGTCAATGGCTACACCTTC. Full variable domain (remainder filled in from reference TRBV5-4 and TRBJ1-2): ETGVTQSPTHLIKTRGQQVTLRCSSQSGHNTVSWYQQALGQGPQFIFQYYREEENGRGNFPPRFSGLQFPNYSSELNVNALELDDSALYLCASSRYRDVNGYTFGSGTRLTVV.

In its sample, this clonotype was seen a few times. The rearrangement joins TRBV7-9 to TRBJ2-6; no clear D. V lost 0 bases and J lost 3, with 6 bases in between. CDR3 length equals 15 residues. Per the germline V gene, CDR1 is SEHNR and CDR2 is FQNEAQ (reference sequence). The CDR3 nucleotides are TGTGCCAGCAGCTTAGCGGGGTTTGGGGCCAACGTCCTGACTTTC. This encodes CASSLAGFGANVLTF.

V gene TRBV29-1 combines with J gene TRBJ2-3, with 7 bases fitting TRBD1. The CDR3 has 13 amino acids. V trimming: 6 bases; J trimming: 3 bases; junction bases outside the gene matches: 6. The germline V gene encodes CDR1 SQVTM and CDR2 ANQGSEA. CDR3 protein: CSVGQAVTDTQYF. Here the CDR3 DNA reads TGCAGCGTCGGACAGGCCGTAACAGATACGCAGTATTTT.

In this sample, this clonotype turned up a few times. The gene calls are TRBV4-3 and TRBJ1-1; perhaps TRBD1 as D (6 bases). The germline CDR1 and CDR2 sequences are LGHNA and YSLEER. The CDR3 consists of 14 residues. V was clipped by 4 bases and J by 3 bases, with 12 bases between them. CDR3 sequence (DNA): TGCGCCAGCAGCCTTGAAGGGGGACACACTGAAGCTTTCTTT. Translating gives CASSLEGGHTEAFF.

This chain joins TRBV12-5 and TRBJ2-6, with D tentatively TRBD1 (6 bases). Trimming removed 2 bases at V and 0 bases at J, with 17 bases between. The CDR3 extends over 19 amino acids. Germline V lookup: CDR1 LGHNT, CDR2 FRNRAP. CDR3 in DNA: TGTGCTAGTGGTTTGACAGGGATGGGGATTTACTCTGGGGCCAACGTCCTGACTTTC. Its translation is CASGLTGMGIYSGANVLTF.

In its sample, this clonotype was seen a few times. J is TRBJ1-4 and V is TRBV28; D may be TRBD1 (5 bases). The germline V gene has CDR1 MDHEN and CDR2 SYDVKM. V gave up 7 bases and J gave up 6 bases, with 6 bases separating them. The CDR3 covers 11 residues. CDR3 amino acids: CASKGDEKLFF. In DNA, the CDR3 is TGTGCCAGCAAAGGGGATGAAAAACTGTTTTTT.

A few counts support this clonotype. V gene TRBV28 combines with J gene TRBJ1-2; D ambiguous. Trimming shortened V by 5 bases and J by 3 bases, and 7 bases separated the two germline ends. The CDR3 extends over 12 amino acids. CDR1 and CDR2 (germline): MDHEN, SYDVKM. CDR3 protein: CASSPYYYGYTF. The CDR3 DNA follows: TGTGCCAGCAGTCCGTATTACTATGGCTACACCTTC.

This CDR3 is CASSWVADTEAFF. As DNA, the CDR3 is TGTGCCAGCAGCTGGGTTGCGGACACTGAAGCTTTCTTT. The chain employs TRBV6-2 or TRBV6-3 and TRBJ1-1; D unresolved. The CDR3 is 13 residues long. Trimming stripped 6 bases from V and 3 bases from J, with 11 bases between. Germline V gives CDR1 MNHEY, CDR2 SVGEGT.

Many counts were recorded for this clonotype. The chain combines TRBV5-4 with TRBJ2-6; unclear D gene. The CDR3 is 13 residues long. Germline V lookup: CDR1 SGHNT, CDR2 YYREEE (reference sequence). Trimming pared 5 bases from V and 0 bases from J, leaving 3 bases between. Here the CDR3 reads CASRVSGANVLTF. DNA of the CDR3: TGTGCCAGCAGGGTCTCTGGGGCCAACGTCCTGACTTTC.

At least ten counts were recorded for this clonotype. The rearrangement joins TRBV5-1 to TRBJ1-2; TRBD1 matches at 8 bases. J lost 5 bases, V lost 2 bases, and 5 bases had no gene match. The CDR3 is 14 amino acids. Germline V lookup: CDR1 SGHRS, CDR2 YFSETQ. CDR3 in DNA: TGCGCCAGCAGCTTAGGAGACAGGGGATATGGCTACACCTTC. This codes for CASSLGDRGYGYTF. The variable domain in full, with the rest retrieved from reference TRBV5-1 and TRBJ1-2, is KAGVTQTPRYLIKTRGQQVTLSCSPISGHRSVSWYQQTPGQGLQFLFEYFSETQRNKGNFPGRFSGRQFSNSRSEMNVSTLELGDSALYLCASSLGDRGYGYTFGSGTRLTVV.

The chain links TRBV27 to TRBJ1-5, with a tentative D call TRBD1 (5 bases). Germline V gives CDR1 MNHEY, CDR2 SMNVEV (reference sequence). V gave up 3 bases and J gave up 5 bases, with 11 bases separating them. The CDR3 sequence is 14 residues long. The chain's CDR3 is CASSLGRGYQPQHF. CDR3 in DNA: TGTGCCAGCAGTTTGGGGAGGGGTTATCAGCCCCAGCATTTT.

The rearrangement joins TRBV7-2 to TRBJ2-2; no firm D call. V dropped 1 base and J dropped 5 bases, with 5 bases sitting between them. Germline V gene lookup returns CDR1 SGHTA and CDR2 FQGNSA. This CDR3 contains 13 residues. The CDR3 reads CASSLEFTGELFF. The CDR3 DNA sequence: TGTGCCAGCAGCTTAGAATTTACCGGGGAGCTGTTTTTT.

This clonotype was counted a few times. This chain connects TRBV4-3 to TRBJ2-3; 12 bases are shared with TRBD2. Unmatched junction bases numbered 16, after V lost 0 bases and J lost 3 bases. Germline-derived CDR1 and CDR2 are LGHNA and YSLEER. This CDR3 is 21 amino acids long. Here the CDR3 reads CASSQDLTSGGPKLKTDTQYF. In nucleotides, the CDR3 is TGCGCCAGCAGCCAAGATCTTACTAGCGGGGGGCCTAAATTGAAGACAGATACGCAGTATTTT.

This clonotype was found many times. This CDR3 reads CASSRGGIYEQYF. For the CDR3, the DNA is TGTGCCAGCAGCCGCGGGGGGATCTACGAGCAGTACTTC. V usage is TRBV11-1 and J usage is TRBJ2-7; 8 bases are a match to TRBD2. With V trimmed by 5 bases and J by 3 bases, 3 bases remained unmatched. The length of the CDR3 is 13 residues. CDR1 and CDR2 from the germline V gene are SGHAT and FQDESV (reference sequence).

This clonotype has more than one count but fewer than ten. This chain uses TRBV28 with TRBJ2-4, with D possibly TRBD2 on 6 matching bases. The CDR3 sequence is 15 residues long. The V gene lost 5 bases and the J gene lost 0 bases, with 11 bases spanning the gap. Germline V gene sequence: CDR1 MDHEN, CDR2 SYDVKM. CDR3 in amino acids: CASSPRGLAKNIQYF. For the CDR3, the DNA is TGTGCCAGCAGTCCCCGGGGACTAGCCAAAAACATTCAGTACTTC.

This clonotype was seen repeatedly, ten times or more. The J gene is TRBJ2-3, the V gene TRBV10-3, with D unresolved. The CDR3 sequence is 15 residues long. The V and J ends lost 0 bases and 2 bases respectively, with 9 bases between them. Per the germline V gene, CDR1 is ENHRY and CDR2 is SYGVKD. The CDR3 reads CAISESKGFTDTQYF. DNA of the CDR3: TGTGCCATCAGTGAGTCGAAGGGTTTCACAGATACGCAGTATTTT.

The chain carries TRBV5-1 and TRBJ2-3; TRBD2 matches 10 bases. Germline loops: CDR1 SGHRS, CDR2 YFSETQ. CDR3 length: 14 residues. With 0 bases clipped from V and 7 bases from J, the junction kept 2 bases outside the gene matches. The CDR3 sequence is CASSLELAGHTQYF. In nucleotides, the CDR3 is TGCGCCAGCAGCTTGGAACTAGCGGGACATACGCAGTATTTT.

This chain uses TRBV11-3 with TRBJ2-3; 12 bases agree with TRBD2. There are 22 residues in the CDR3. CDR1 is SGHNT and CDR2 is YENEEA in the germline V gene. V lost 7 bases and J lost 2; bases outside the gene matches: 25. For the CDR3, the DNA is TGTGCCAGCACGGATCGAGGGTCGGCTAGCGGGAGGGCCCAGTTAATCACAGATACGCAGTATTTT. Translating gives CASTDRGSASGRAQLITDTQYF.